This T cell receptor (beta chain) was captured in a study of OX40 agonist ivuxolimab in advanced cancers. Across the study: Ivuxolimab doses were 0.01, 0.1, 0.3, 1.5, 3 or 10 mg/kg every 2 weeks. Therapy given before enrollment (anti-PD-1, anti-PD-L1 or anti-CTLA-4) was allowed, and 40% had some. Findings and limits, study-wide: In the 0.1 to 3.0 mg/kg range, CD4+ and CD8+ blood T cells had expanded clonally by week 6. Determination of antigen specificity was not performed for the expanded peripheral T cells.

The V and J ends lost 1 base and 4 bases respectively, with 12 bases between them. CDR1 and CDR2 (germline): SGHRS, YFSETQ. The CDR3 covers 16 residues. In the case of this clone: The antigen remains unidentified.

Produced via immunoSEQ multiplex PCR; TCRdb's table is partial and in-frame only. The table shows some 83,000 clones, with 90% to 95% occurring only once. V is TRBV5-1 and J is TRBJ2-6, with D uncertain. The material sequenced was CD4+ or CD8+ T cells sorted from blood, taken in a trial of the OX40 agonist ivuxolimab. The sequence was collected from an adult with an advanced solid tumor such as melanoma, head and neck, liver or kidney cancer. CDR3 nucleotides: TGCGCCAGCAGCTTGAGTTGGGCTTCGGGGGCCAACGTCCTGACTTTC. Translating gives CASSLSWASGANVLTF.